Listed below are T cell receptor beta chains from one sample, sequenced in a study of CD8 T cells in Susac syndrome. TCRdb re-called the immunoSEQ multiplex PCR reads through MiXCR, storing one row per CDR3 protein. Altogether 330,000 or so distinct CDR3 sequences are present, about 91% being singletons, with the ten largest covering less than 0.2%. Input material: CD8+ T cells from PBMCs. These TCRs come from a human donor with multiple sclerosis. The conserved cysteine and the conserved F or W are not part of the CDR3 here. Fields, in order: D gene, clone size, V gene, J gene, CDR3 protein. The D gene is left open where the match is weak. Part of the rows lack a size; the others show once, few, many or a class for expanded clones.

D gene: TRBD2; clone size: -; V gene: TRBV18; J gene: TRBJ2-2; CDR3 protein: ASSPGWREPNTGELF
D gene: TRBD1; clone size: once; V gene: TRBV2; J gene: TRBJ2-2; CDR3 protein: ASSDYRGRAGELF
D gene: TRBD1; clone size: -; V gene: TRBV6-5; J gene: TRBJ1-1; CDR3 protein: ASSYSRGITEAF
D gene: -; clone size: -; V gene: TRBV30; J gene: TRBJ1-5; CDR3 protein: AWSGHDNQPQH
D gene: -; clone size: -; V gene: TRBV5-6; J gene: TRBJ2-1; CDR3 protein: ASSEDTGFYKYNEQF
D gene: TRBD2; clone size: -; V gene: TRBV5-1; J gene: TRBJ2-7; CDR3 protein: ASSLAGPIAGATYEQY
D gene: -; clone size: -; V gene: TRBV6-6; J gene: TRBJ1-1; CDR3 protein: ASRGIMNTEAF
D gene: -; clone size: once; V gene: TRBV6-2/TRBV6-3; J gene: TRBJ2-2; CDR3 protein: ASSPDQVGGELF
D gene: -; clone size: -; V gene: TRBV4-2; J gene: TRBJ2-1; CDR3 protein: ASSQDRPRYNEQF
D gene: -; clone size: few; V gene: TRBV7-6; J gene: TRBJ2-7; CDR3 protein: ASSFGRSYEQY
D gene: TRBD2; clone size: -; V gene: TRBV19; J gene: TRBJ2-7; CDR3 protein: ASRERESVWEQY
D gene: TRBD2; clone size: -; V gene: TRBV3-1; J gene: TRBJ2-1; CDR3 protein: ASSQERLAGGLGYNEQF
D gene: -; clone size: -; V gene: TRBV7-2; J gene: TRBJ2-1; CDR3 protein: ASSLALRLEQF
D gene: -; clone size: -; V gene: TRBV6-5; J gene: TRBJ2-3; CDR3 protein: ASRGFSSTDTQY
D gene: -; clone size: -; V gene: TRBV20-1; J gene: TRBJ1-2; CDR3 protein: SARLSYYGYT
D gene: TRBD1; clone size: -; V gene: TRBV6-2/TRBV6-3; J gene: TRBJ2-1; CDR3 protein: ASSYRQGSHNEQF
D gene: -; clone size: few; V gene: TRBV6-2/TRBV6-3; J gene: TRBJ2-7; CDR3 protein: ASSYPADEQY
D gene: TRBD1; clone size: once; V gene: TRBV4-1; J gene: TRBJ2-7; CDR3 protein: ASSHTGTGTYEQY
D gene: TRBD1; clone size: -; V gene: TRBV27; J gene: TRBJ1-4; CDR3 protein: ASSNTGAGGEKLF
D gene: -; clone size: -; V gene: TRBV2; J gene: TRBJ2-7; CDR3 protein: ASSESAGPYEQY
D gene: -; clone size: -; V gene: TRBV5-1; J gene: TRBJ2-7; CDR3 protein: ASSSWGSLEQY
D gene: -; clone size: -; V gene: TRBV7-2; J gene: TRBJ1-4; CDR3 protein: ASSLVAASPLEKLF
D gene: -; clone size: -; V gene: TRBV30; J gene: TRBJ2-2; CDR3 protein: ASGHSTGELF
D gene: TRBD1; clone size: -; V gene: TRBV4-3; J gene: TRBJ2-7; CDR3 protein: ASSPSGTGDLEQY
D gene: -; clone size: -; V gene: TRBV27; J gene: TRBJ2-7; CDR3 protein: ASSSSWGHYEQY
D gene: TRBD1; clone size: -; V gene: TRBV5-5; J gene: TRBJ1-6; CDR3 protein: ASSLPGTGDGSPLH
D gene: TRBD1; clone size: -; V gene: TRBV10-3; J gene: TRBJ2-2; CDR3 protein: AISESRTGPTGELF
D gene: TRBD1; clone size: once; V gene: TRBV6-2/TRBV6-3; J gene: TRBJ2-2; CDR3 protein: ASTTGQDYTGELF
D gene: -; clone size: few; V gene: TRBV27; J gene: TRBJ2-7; CDR3 protein: ASSEERTAGTYEQY
D gene: TRBD2; clone size: -; V gene: TRBV5-6; J gene: TRBJ2-1; CDR3 protein: ASSHSGGWGNEQF
D gene: -; clone size: -; V gene: TRBV9; J gene: TRBJ2-3; CDR3 protein: ASSAGTRPSTDTQY
D gene: TRBD1; clone size: -; V gene: TRBV9; J gene: TRBJ2-7; CDR3 protein: ASSVGGTGGYEQY
D gene: -; clone size: -; V gene: TRBV30; J gene: TRBJ1-1; CDR3 protein: AWNVVGTEAF
D gene: TRBD1; clone size: -; V gene: TRBV6-4; J gene: TRBJ1-2; CDR3 protein: ASRGQGRIW
D gene: -; clone size: -; V gene: TRBV15; J gene: TRBJ1-1; CDR3 protein: ATSRVAGLVFENTEAF
D gene: -; clone size: -; V gene: TRBV4-3; J gene: TRBJ1-1; CDR3 protein: ASSQVVGPIPPLMNTEAF
D gene: TRBD2; clone size: -; V gene: TRBV19; J gene: TRBJ2-1; CDR3 protein: ASSMAHSGRGNGQF
D gene: -; clone size: -; V gene: TRBV9; J gene: TRBJ2-5; CDR3 protein: ASSVDGRGGETQY
D gene: -; clone size: -; V gene: TRBV5-5; J gene: TRBJ2-3; CDR3 protein: ASSTLTGTDTQY
D gene: TRBD1; clone size: few; V gene: TRBV29-1; J gene: TRBJ2-7; CDR3 protein: SVGDRAFSYEQY
D gene: -; clone size: -; V gene: TRBV21-1; J gene: TRBJ2-5; CDR3 protein: ASSKGLGQVEVETQY
D gene: TRBD2; clone size: -; V gene: TRBV28; J gene: TRBJ2-1; CDR3 protein: ASSSPGLAAYNEQF
D gene: -; clone size: -; V gene: TRBV9; J gene: TRBJ1-1; CDR3 protein: ASSQGRFDQAF
D gene: -; clone size: -; V gene: TRBV5-1; J gene: TRBJ1-1; CDR3 protein: ASSLAVWTEAF
D gene: -; clone size: once; V gene: TRBV7-4; J gene: TRBJ1-1; CDR3 protein: ASSSQTARNTEAF
D gene: -; clone size: -; V gene: TRBV3-1; J gene: TRBJ2-4; CDR3 protein: ASSQGGGWPKNIQY
D gene: -; clone size: -; V gene: TRBV7-2; J gene: TRBJ1-2; CDR3 protein: ASSLEADGYT
D gene: TRBD2; clone size: -; V gene: TRBV6-2/TRBV6-3; J gene: TRBJ2-7; CDR3 protein: ASSYPVAGLSYEQY
D gene: TRBD1; clone size: -; V gene: TRBV6-5; J gene: TRBJ2-7; CDR3 protein: ASSYLLGDRAYEQY
D gene: TRBD1; clone size: -; V gene: TRBV7-9; J gene: TRBJ1-3; CDR3 protein: ASTITTGDSGNTIY
D gene: -; clone size: -; V gene: TRBV19; J gene: TRBJ2-1; CDR3 protein: ASRSGGSSSNEQF
D gene: -; clone size: -; V gene: TRBV9; J gene: TRBJ2-7; CDR3 protein: ASSVRPGDTGAYEQY
D gene: TRBD2; clone size: once; V gene: TRBV9; J gene: TRBJ2-1; CDR3 protein: ASSVEGTSGSAGEF
D gene: TRBD1; clone size: once; V gene: TRBV27; J gene: TRBJ1-3; CDR3 protein: ASSLGRNRGLFSGNTIY
D gene: TRBD2; clone size: -; V gene: TRBV12-3/TRBV12-4; J gene: TRBJ2-3; CDR3 protein: ASSDPGPGEGLLAEADTQY
D gene: TRBD1; clone size: -; V gene: TRBV28; J gene: TRBJ1-5; CDR3 protein: ASRPTGVSNQPQH
D gene: TRBD2; clone size: once; V gene: TRBV19; J gene: TRBJ2-1; CDR3 protein: ASRRLAGGLDEQF
D gene: -; clone size: few; V gene: TRBV4-1; J gene: TRBJ1-3; CDR3 protein: ASSQDRGSGNTIY